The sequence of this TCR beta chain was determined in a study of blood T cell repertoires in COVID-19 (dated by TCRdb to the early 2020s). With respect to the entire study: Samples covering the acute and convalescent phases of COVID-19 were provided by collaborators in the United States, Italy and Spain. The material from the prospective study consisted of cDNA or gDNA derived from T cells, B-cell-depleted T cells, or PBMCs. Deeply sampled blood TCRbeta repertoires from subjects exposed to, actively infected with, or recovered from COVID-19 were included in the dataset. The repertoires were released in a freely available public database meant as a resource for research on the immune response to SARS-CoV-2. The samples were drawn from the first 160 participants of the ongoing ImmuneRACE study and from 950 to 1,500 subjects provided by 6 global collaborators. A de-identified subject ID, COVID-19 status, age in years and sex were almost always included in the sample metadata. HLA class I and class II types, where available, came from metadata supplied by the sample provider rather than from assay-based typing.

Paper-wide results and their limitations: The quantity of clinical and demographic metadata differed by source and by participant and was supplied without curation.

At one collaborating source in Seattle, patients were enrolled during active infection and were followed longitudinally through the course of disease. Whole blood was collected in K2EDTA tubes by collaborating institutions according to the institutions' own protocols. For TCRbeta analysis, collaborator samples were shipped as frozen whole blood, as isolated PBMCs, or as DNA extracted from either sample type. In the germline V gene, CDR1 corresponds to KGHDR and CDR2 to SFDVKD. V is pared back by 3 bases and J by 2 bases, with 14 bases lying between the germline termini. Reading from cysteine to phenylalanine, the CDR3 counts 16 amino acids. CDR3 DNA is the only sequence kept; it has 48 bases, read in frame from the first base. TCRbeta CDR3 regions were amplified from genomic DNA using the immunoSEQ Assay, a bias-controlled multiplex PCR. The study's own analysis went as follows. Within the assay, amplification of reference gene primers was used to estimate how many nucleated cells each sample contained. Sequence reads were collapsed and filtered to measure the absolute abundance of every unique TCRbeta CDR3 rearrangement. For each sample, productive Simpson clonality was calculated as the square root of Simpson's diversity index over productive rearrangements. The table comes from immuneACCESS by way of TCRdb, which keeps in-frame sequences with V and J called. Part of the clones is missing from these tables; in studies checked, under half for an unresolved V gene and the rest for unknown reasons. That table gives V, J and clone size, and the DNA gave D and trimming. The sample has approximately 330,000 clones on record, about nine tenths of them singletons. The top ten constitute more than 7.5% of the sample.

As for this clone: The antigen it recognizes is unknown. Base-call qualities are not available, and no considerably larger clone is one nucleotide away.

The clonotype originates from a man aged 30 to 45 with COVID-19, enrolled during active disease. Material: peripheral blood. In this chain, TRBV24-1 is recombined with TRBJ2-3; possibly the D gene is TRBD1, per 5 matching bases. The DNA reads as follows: TGTGCCACCAGTGATGGCCTACAGGCAATCACAGATACGCAGTATTTT. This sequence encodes CATSDGLQAITDTQYF.